This T cell receptor (beta chain) was identified in a study of shared T cell receptors in the human thymus. V was trimmed by 6 bases and J by 5 bases, leaving 20 bases between them. Germline V gene data show CDR1 as MNHEY and CDR2 as SVGAGI. The CDR3 consists of 15 residues. Clones were sequenced by immunoSEQ multiplex PCR, and TCRdb holds only the in-frame ones, with some missing. The sample holds about 610,000 clones, approximately 90% seen once. These same data were also listed under a study on human thymus T cells. From that second work: Donor material was obtained from healthy Finnish infants undergoing corrective surgery for congenital heart defects. Thymus pieces cut out during corrective heart surgery were the tissue that was used. Among thymic and blood repertoires, usage of V and J genes appeared biased. In unrelated individuals, thymic repertoires overlapped highly, according to related research.

This clonotype was sampled from a boy in the first two years of life with a congenital heart defect. This chain joins TRBV6-5 and TRBJ2-7, with a weak D call TRBD2 (5 bases). What was sequenced was thymocytes. The CDR3 sequence: CASSPDWRPGHEQYF. Here the CDR3 DNA reads TGTGCCAGCAGCCCCGACTGGAGGCCGGGCCACGAGCAGTACTTC.